A selection of T cell receptor beta chains follows, all from one sample in a study of blood T cell repertoires in COVID-19. Some clones are missing from TCRdb's copy, which holds only in-frame ones; the method was immunoSEQ multiplex PCR. This repertoire shows roughly 250,000 clones, more than 65% found once; its top ten account for 15% to 18%. The source material was peripheral blood. The receptors derive from a person between 65 and 79 years old with COVID-19, enrolled during active disease. The CDR3 runs from the conserved cysteine through the conserved F or W. A D gene is named only where the DNA matches it firmly. Expanded clones get a size class; other rows say once, few or many, or leave the size out.

v_call: TRBV2; clone_size: NA; j_call: TRBJ2-3; d_call: NA; cdr3_nt: TGTGCCACCAGGCGGGGTGGTAGCACAGATACGCAGTATTTT; cdr3_aa: CATRRGGSTDTQYF
v_call: TRBV5-1; clone_size: NA; j_call: TRBJ2-2; d_call: TRBD1; cdr3_nt: TGCGCCAGCAGCTTGGAGGGGGCCCTTAACACCGGGGAGCTGTTTTTT; cdr3_aa: CASSLEGALNTGELFF
v_call: TRBV7-8; clone_size: NA; j_call: TRBJ2-7; d_call: TRBD1; cdr3_nt: TGTGCCAGCAGCAGAGGACAGGGTGAGCAGTACTTC; cdr3_aa: CASSRGQGEQYF
v_call: TRBV5-6; clone_size: NA; j_call: TRBJ2-2; d_call: NA; cdr3_nt: TGTGCCAGCAGCCAGGGACACCGACTCCCGGAGAACACCGGGGAGCTGTTTTTT; cdr3_aa: CASSQGHRLPENTGELFF
v_call: TRBV7-3; clone_size: NA; j_call: TRBJ2-3; d_call: TRBD2; cdr3_nt: TGTGCCAGCAGCTTAAAGGAGACGGGAGGGTTGTATACGCAGTATTTT; cdr3_aa: CASSLKETGGLYTQYF
v_call: TRBV28; clone_size: NA; j_call: TRBJ1-2; d_call: NA; cdr3_nt: TGTGCCAGCAGTCCAGAATTTGGGGCCGTTCCCTATAACTATGGCTACACCTTC; cdr3_aa: CASSPEFGAVPYNYGYTF
v_call: TRBV15; clone_size: NA; j_call: TRBJ2-3; d_call: NA; cdr3_nt: TGTGCCACCAGCAGAGATGGGCCCGATACGCAGTATTTT; cdr3_aa: CATSRDGPDTQYF
v_call: TRBV5-4; clone_size: NA; j_call: TRBJ2-7; d_call: NA; cdr3_nt: TGTGCCAGCAGCTTGGGCCGGGGGACCACCTACGAGCAGTACTTC; cdr3_aa: CASSLGRGTTYEQYF
v_call: TRBV14; clone_size: NA; j_call: TRBJ1-6; d_call: NA; cdr3_nt: TGTGCCAGCAGCCAAGATCATGATTCACCCCTCCACTTT; cdr3_aa: CASSQDHDSPLHF
v_call: TRBV3-1/TRBV3-2; clone_size: NA; j_call: TRBJ2-1; d_call: TRBD2; cdr3_nt: TGTGCCAGCAGCCTTCGGCGGGGGGGAAACTACAATGAGCAGTTCTTC; cdr3_aa: CASSLRRGGNYNEQFF
v_call: TRBV6-2/TRBV6-3; clone_size: NA; j_call: TRBJ2-1; d_call: TRBD2; cdr3_nt: TGTGCCAGCAGCACCCTCGAAGCGGGAGGATACAATGAGCAGTTCTTC; cdr3_aa: CASSTLEAGGYNEQFF
v_call: TRBV28; clone_size: NA; j_call: TRBJ1-5; d_call: NA; cdr3_nt: TGTGCCAGCAGTTTATCGCCAGGGCGCAATCAGCCCCAGCATTTT; cdr3_aa: CASSLSPGRNQPQHF
v_call: TRBV27; clone_size: NA; j_call: TRBJ2-7; d_call: TRBD2; cdr3_nt: TGTGCCAGCAGCGTCATCCCGGGACTAGCGGGAGCTGGTTTCGAGCAGTACTTC; cdr3_aa: CASSVIPGLAGAGFEQYF
v_call: TRBV4-2; clone_size: few; j_call: TRBJ1-5; d_call: NA; cdr3_nt: TGTGCCAGCAGCCAAGAAACGGACAGCTTCAATCAGCCCCAGCATTTT; cdr3_aa: CASSQETDSFNQPQHF
v_call: TRBV28; clone_size: NA; j_call: TRBJ1-5; d_call: NA; cdr3_nt: TGTGCCAGCAGTTTTACCTTCGACAGTACTCAGCCCCAGCATTTT; cdr3_aa: CASSFTFDSTQPQHF
v_call: TRBV4-1; clone_size: NA; j_call: TRBJ1-5; d_call: TRBD1; cdr3_nt: TGCGCCAGCAGCCAGGAGACAGGGGGCGATCAGCCCCAGCATTTT; cdr3_aa: CASSQETGGDQPQHF
v_call: TRBV6-4; clone_size: NA; j_call: TRBJ1-1; d_call: TRBD1; cdr3_nt: TGTGCCAGCAGAGCCCAACAGGGGATAGGCACTGAAGCTTTCTTT; cdr3_aa: CASRAQQGIGTEAFF
v_call: TRBV28; clone_size: NA; j_call: TRBJ1-3; d_call: TRBD1; cdr3_nt: TGTGCCAGCAGTCCCTCCCGACAGGGGTCTGGAAACACCATATATTTT; cdr3_aa: CASSPSRQGSGNTIYF
v_call: TRBV27; clone_size: NA; j_call: TRBJ2-7; d_call: TRBD1; cdr3_nt: TGTGCCAGCAGTACTCCGGGACAGCCTTTGGACGAGCAGTACTTC; cdr3_aa: CASSTPGQPLDEQYF
v_call: TRBV25-1; clone_size: NA; j_call: TRBJ1-2; d_call: NA; cdr3_nt: TGTGCCAGCCTCCCCCGGGGGTATGGCTACACCTTC; cdr3_aa: CASLPRGYGYTF
v_call: TRBV11-2; clone_size: NA; j_call: TRBJ2-1; d_call: TRBD2; cdr3_nt: TGTGCCAGCAGCACTGGACTAGCGGGGGGCTACAATGAGCAGTTCTTC; cdr3_aa: CASSTGLAGGYNEQFF
v_call: TRBV5-5; clone_size: NA; j_call: TRBJ1-1; d_call: NA; cdr3_nt: TGTGCCAGCAGCTGGGGACAGAACACTGAAGCTTTCTTT; cdr3_aa: CASSWGQNTEAFF
v_call: TRBV9; clone_size: NA; j_call: TRBJ1-1; d_call: NA; cdr3_nt: TGTGCCAGCAGCTCCTACGGGGGGAGGAACACTGAAGCTTTCTTT; cdr3_aa: CASSSYGGRNTEAFF
v_call: TRBV5-1; clone_size: NA; j_call: TRBJ1-2; d_call: NA; cdr3_nt: TGCGCCAGCAGCCTACAGGGACCTAAAGGCTACACCTTC; cdr3_aa: CASSLQGPKGYTF
v_call: TRBV5-6; clone_size: NA; j_call: TRBJ2-7; d_call: NA; cdr3_nt: TGTGCCAGCAGCTTCCTAACAGGGTCGTCCTCCTACGAGCAGTACTTC; cdr3_aa: CASSFLTGSSSYEQYF
v_call: TRBV3-1/TRBV3-2; clone_size: few; j_call: TRBJ1-2; d_call: NA; cdr3_nt: TGTGCCAGCAGCCAAGTCAGAAACCCAGGGACTAACTATGGCTACACCTTC; cdr3_aa: CASSQVRNPGTNYGYTF
v_call: TRBV5-1; clone_size: few; j_call: TRBJ1-1; d_call: NA; cdr3_nt: TGCGCCAGCAGCTTGGGTCAGGGGTTGAACACTGAAGCTTTCTTT; cdr3_aa: CASSLGQGLNTEAFF
v_call: TRBV30; clone_size: many; j_call: TRBJ2-5; d_call: TRBD2; cdr3_nt: TGTGCCTGGAGCAAGAGAACTACTAGCGGGAGGGGCGAGACCCAGTACTTC; cdr3_aa: CAWSKRTTSGRGETQYF
v_call: TRBV19; clone_size: NA; j_call: TRBJ2-2; d_call: NA; cdr3_nt: TGTGCCAGTAGTCAGGGCCCCAGTGTTACCGGGGAGCTGTTTTTT; cdr3_aa: CASSQGPSVTGELFF
v_call: TRBV2; clone_size: NA; j_call: TRBJ1-2; d_call: NA; cdr3_nt: TGTGCCAGCAGTGGACCGGGGGGCTACACCTTC; cdr3_aa: CASSGPGGYTF